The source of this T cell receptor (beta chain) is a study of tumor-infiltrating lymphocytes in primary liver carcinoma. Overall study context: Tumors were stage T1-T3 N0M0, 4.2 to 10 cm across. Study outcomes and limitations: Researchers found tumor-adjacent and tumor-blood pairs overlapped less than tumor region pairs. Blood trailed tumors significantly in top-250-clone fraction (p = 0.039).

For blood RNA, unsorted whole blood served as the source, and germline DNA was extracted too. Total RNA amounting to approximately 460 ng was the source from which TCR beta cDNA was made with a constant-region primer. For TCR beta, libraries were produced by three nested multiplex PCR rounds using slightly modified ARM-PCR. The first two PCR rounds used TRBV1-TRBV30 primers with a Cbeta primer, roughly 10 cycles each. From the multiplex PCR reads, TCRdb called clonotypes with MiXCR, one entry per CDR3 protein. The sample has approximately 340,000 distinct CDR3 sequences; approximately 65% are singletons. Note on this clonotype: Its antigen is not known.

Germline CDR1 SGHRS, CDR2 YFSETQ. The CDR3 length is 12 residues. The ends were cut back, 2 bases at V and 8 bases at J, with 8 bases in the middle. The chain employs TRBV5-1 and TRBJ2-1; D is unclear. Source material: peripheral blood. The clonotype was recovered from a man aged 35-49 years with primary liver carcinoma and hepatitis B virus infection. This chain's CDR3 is CASSFVSYEQFF. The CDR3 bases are TGCGCCAGCAGCTTCGTATCGTATGAGCAGTTCTTC.